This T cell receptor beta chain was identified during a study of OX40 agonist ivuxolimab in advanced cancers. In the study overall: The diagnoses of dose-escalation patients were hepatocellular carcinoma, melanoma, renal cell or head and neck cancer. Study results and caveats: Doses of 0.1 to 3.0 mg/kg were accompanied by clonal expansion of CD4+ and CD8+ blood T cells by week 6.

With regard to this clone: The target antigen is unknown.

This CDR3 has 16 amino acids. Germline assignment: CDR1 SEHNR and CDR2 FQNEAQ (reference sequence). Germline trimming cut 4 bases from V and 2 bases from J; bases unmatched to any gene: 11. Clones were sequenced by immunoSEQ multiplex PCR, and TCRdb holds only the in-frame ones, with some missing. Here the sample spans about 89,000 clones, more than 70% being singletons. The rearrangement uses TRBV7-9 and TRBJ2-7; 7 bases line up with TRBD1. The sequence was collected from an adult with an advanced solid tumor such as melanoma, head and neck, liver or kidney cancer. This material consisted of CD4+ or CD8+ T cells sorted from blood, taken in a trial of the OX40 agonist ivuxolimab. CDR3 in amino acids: CASSSDGQVNAYEQYF. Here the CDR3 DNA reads TGTGCCAGCAGCTCCGATGGACAGGTGAATGCCTACGAGCAGTACTTC.